This TCR beta chain was recorded in a study of sequential checkpoint blockade in melanoma. Study information: Randomization was 1:1 between first-line nivolumab→ipilimumab and ipilimumab→nivolumab.

Treatment of the sample: randomized to nivolumab then ipilimumab (arm A) or the reverse (arm B). From thawed PBMCs, live CD3+CD8+ cells negative for CD19 and CD56 were sorted. Generated by immunoSEQ multiplex PCR, the TCRdb table keeps only in-frame clones and is missing some. Among more than 9,000 clones listed, roughly 77% were seen once. The sample holds a few counts of this clone. Germline assignment: CDR1 MNHEY and CDR2 SMNVEV (reference sequence). The CDR3 loop spans 15 amino acids. This clonotype was obtained from a human donor with melanoma. The V and J genes are TRBV27 and TRBJ2-7; possible D gene TRBD2, 6 bases. The starting material was CD8+ T cells sorted from blood (inferred from file names), obtained from a patient given nivolumab and ipilimumab in sequence. CDR3: CSSAGLAASSYEQYF. CDR3 nucleotides: TGTTCGAGCGCGGGGTTGGCGGCAAGCTCCTACGAGCAGTACTTC.